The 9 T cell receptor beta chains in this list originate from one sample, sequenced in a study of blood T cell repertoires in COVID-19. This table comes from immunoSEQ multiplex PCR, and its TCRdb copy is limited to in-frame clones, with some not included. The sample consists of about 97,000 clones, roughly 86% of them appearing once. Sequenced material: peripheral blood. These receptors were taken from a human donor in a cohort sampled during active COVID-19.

The CDR3 spells CASRAPTGTTEQYF. CDR3 nucleotide sequence: TGTGCCAGCAGGGCTCCGACAGGGACGACTGAGCAGTACTTC. This chain links TRBV27 with TRBJ2-7; 7 bases are shared with TRBD1. In germline, CDR1 is MNHEY, CDR2 SMNVEV (reference sequence). The ends lost 6 bases at V and 7 bases at J; junction bases unmatched: 12. This CDR3 is 14 amino acids long.

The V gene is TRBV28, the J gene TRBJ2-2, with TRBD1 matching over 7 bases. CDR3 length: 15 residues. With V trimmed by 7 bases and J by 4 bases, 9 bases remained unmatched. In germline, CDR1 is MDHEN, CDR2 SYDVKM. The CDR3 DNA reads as TGTGCCAGCACCCTATCCAGGGGGTCCACCGGGGAGCTGTTTTTT. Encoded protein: CASTLSRGSTGELFF. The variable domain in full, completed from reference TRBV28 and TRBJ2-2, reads DVKVTQSSRYLVKRTGEKVFLECVQDMDHENMFWYRQDPGLGLRLIYFSYDVKMKEKGDIPEGYSVSREKKERFSLILESASTNQTSMYLCASTLSRGSTGELFFGEGSRLTVL.

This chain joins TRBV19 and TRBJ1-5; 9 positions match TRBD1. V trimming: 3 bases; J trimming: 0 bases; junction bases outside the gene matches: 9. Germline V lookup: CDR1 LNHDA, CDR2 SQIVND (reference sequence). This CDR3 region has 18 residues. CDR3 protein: CASSMRGQGFYSNQPQHF. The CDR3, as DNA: TGTGCCAGTAGTATGCGGGGACAGGGTTTTTATAGCAATCAGCCCCAGCATTTT.

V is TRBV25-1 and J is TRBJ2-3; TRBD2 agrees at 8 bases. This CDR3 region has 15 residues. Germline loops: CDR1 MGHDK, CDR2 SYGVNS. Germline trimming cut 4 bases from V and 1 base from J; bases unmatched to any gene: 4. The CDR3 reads CASSVWTSRTDTQYF. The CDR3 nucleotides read TGTGCCAGCAGTGTGTGGACTAGCCGCACAGATACGCAGTATTTT.

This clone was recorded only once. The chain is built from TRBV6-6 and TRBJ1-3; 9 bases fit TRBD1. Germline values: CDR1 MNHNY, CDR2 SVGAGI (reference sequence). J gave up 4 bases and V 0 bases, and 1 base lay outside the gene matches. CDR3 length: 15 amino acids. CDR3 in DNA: TGTGCCAGCAGTTACTCGGGGACAGGGGGAAACACCATATATTTT. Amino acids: CASSYSGTGGNTIYF.

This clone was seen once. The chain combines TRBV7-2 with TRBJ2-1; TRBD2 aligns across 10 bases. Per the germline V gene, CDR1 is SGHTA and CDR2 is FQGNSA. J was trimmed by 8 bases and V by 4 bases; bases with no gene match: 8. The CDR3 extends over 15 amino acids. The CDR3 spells CASSSGAGGLHEQFF. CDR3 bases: TGTGCCAGCAGCTCAGGAGCGGGAGGGCTGCATGAGCAGTTCTTC. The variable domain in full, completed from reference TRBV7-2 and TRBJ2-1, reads GAGVSQSPSNKVTEKGKDVELRCDPISGHTALYWYRQSLGQGLEFLIYFQGNSAPDKSGLPSDRFSAERTGGSVSTLTIQRTQQEDSAVYLCASSSGAGGLHEQFFGPGTRLTVL.

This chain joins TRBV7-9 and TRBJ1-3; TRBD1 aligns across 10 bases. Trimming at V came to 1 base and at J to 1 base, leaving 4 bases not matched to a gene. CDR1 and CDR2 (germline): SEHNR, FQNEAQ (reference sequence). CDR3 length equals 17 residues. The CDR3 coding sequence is TGTGCCAGCAGCTTAGGACAGGGGGCATTATCTGGAAACACCATATATTTT. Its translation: CASSLGQGALSGNTIYF.

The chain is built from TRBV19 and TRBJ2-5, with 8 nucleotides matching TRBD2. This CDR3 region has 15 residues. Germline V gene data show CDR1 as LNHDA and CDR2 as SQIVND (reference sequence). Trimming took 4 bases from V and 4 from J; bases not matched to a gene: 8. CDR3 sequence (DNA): TGTGCCAGTAGTACCTTACGGGGGGGTAGAGAGACCCAGTACTTC. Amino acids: CASSTLRGGRETQYF.

CDR3 sequence reads: CASSSANTGELFF. CDR3 sequence (DNA): TGTGCCAGCAGCTCGGCGAACACCGGGGAGCTGTTTTTT. This sequence joins TRBV11-3 and TRBJ2-2; D is unclear. V lost 4 bases and J lost 0, with 3 bases in between. This CDR3 contains 13 residues. CDR1 SGHNT and CDR2 YENEEA come from the germline V gene.